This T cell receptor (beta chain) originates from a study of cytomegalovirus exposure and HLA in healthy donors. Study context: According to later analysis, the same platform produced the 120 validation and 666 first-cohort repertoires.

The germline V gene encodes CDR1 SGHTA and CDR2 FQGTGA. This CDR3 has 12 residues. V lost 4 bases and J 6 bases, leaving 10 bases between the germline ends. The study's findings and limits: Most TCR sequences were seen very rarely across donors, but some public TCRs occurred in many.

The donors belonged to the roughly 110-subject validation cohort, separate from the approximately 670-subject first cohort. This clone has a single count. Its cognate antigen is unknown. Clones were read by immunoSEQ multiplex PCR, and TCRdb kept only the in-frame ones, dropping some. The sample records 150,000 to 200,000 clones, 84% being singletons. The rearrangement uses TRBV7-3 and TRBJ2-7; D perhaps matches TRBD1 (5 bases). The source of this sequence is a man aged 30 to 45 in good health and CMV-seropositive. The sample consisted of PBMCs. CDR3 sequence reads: CASSSPGSEQYF. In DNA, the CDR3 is TGTGCCAGCAGCTCACCAGGGTCCGAGCAGTACTTC. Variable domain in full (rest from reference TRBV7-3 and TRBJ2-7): GAGVSQTPSNKVTEKGKYVELRCDPISGHTALYWYRQSLGQGPEFLIYFQGTGAADDSGLPNDRFFAVRPEGSVSTLKIQRTERGDSAVYLCASSSPGSEQYFGPGTRLTVT.